This passage covers 14 T cell receptor beta chains from one sample sequenced in a study of cytomegalovirus exposure and HLA in healthy donors. PCR employed 60 Vbeta and 13 Jbeta primers. The table came from immunoSEQ multiplex PCR; TCRdb's copy has only in-frame clones and leaves some out. The top ten clones hold over 1% of a sample with roughly 190,000 clones, 9.5% of them seen once. The sequenced sample was PBMCs. Every receptor here comes from a woman in her twenties or thirties in good health and CMV-seropositive.

This clone was seen only a few times. V usage is TRBV5-4 and J usage is TRBJ1-1; TRBD1 matches at 10 bases. V trimming: 6 bases; J trimming: 10 bases; junction bases outside the gene matches: 12. This CDR3 contains 14 residues. Germline V gene data show CDR1 as SGHNT and CDR2 as YYREEE (reference sequence). The chain's CDR3 is CASNDWDRGSGAFF. The CDR3 DNA follows: TGTGCCAGCAACGATTGGGACAGGGGATCTGGAGCTTTCTTT.

The chain employs TRBV6-1 and TRBJ2-5; the match to TRBD1 covers 10 bases. The end of the DNA aligns better with TRBJ2-7, so the J call may be wrong. CDR1 is MNHNS and CDR2 is SASEGT in the germline V gene. This CDR3 spans 14 amino acids. CDR3 DNA sequence: TGTGCCAGCACCCACCGGGACAGGGGTTACGAGCAGTACTTC. It is translated as CASTHRDRGYEQYF.

The sample holds a few counts of this clone. The chain carries TRBV15 and TRBJ2-7; 7 bases line up with TRBD2. Germline V gene data show CDR1 as LNHNV and CDR2 as YYDKDF (reference sequence). The CDR3 length is 15 residues. Trimming removed 0 bases from V and 3 bases from J; junction bases left unmatched: 5. The CDR3, as DNA: TGTGCCACCAGCAGAGATAACGGGAGGAGCTACGAGCAGTACTTC. Amino acids: CATSRDNGRSYEQYF.

This clone was seen a handful of times. The chain uses TRBV9 and TRBJ2-2; D gene unclear. This CDR3 has 12 residues. The germline V gene has CDR1 SGDLS and CDR2 YYNGEE. V lost 4 bases to trimming and J lost 8 bases, with 9 bases between them. This CDR3 is CASSPPRGELFF. The DNA for the CDR3 is TGTGCCAGCAGCCCCCCCAGGGGGGAGCTGTTTTTT.

This clone has a handful of counts. One end of the junction fails to match germline, which may point to a read error. The chain uses TRBV5-1 and TRBJ2-2, with D perhaps TRBD1 (6 bases). Germline CDR1 is SGHRS and CDR2 is YFSETQ. There are 15 residues in the CDR3. The CDR3 DNA follows: TGCGCCAGCAGCTTGGATAGGGGGAACGCCGGGGAGCTGTTTTTT. Its protein product is CASSLDRGNAGELFF. Based on the CDR3 plus reference TRBV5-1 and TRBJ2-2, the full variable domain is KAGVTQTPRYLIKTRGQQVTLSCSPISGHRSVSWYQQTPGQGLQFLFEYFSETQRNKGNFPGRFSGRQFSNSRSEMNVSTLELGDSALYLCASSLDRGNAGELFFGEGSRLTVL.

This clone was detected only once. This chain uses TRBV5-1 with TRBJ2-5; maybe TRBD2 (7 bases). The length of the CDR3 is 15 residues. V lost 7 bases and J lost 4, with 20 bases in between. CDR1 is SGHRS, CDR2 YFSETQ, per germline. CDR3 residues: CASGMVGGPGETQYF. The DNA for the CDR3 is TGCGCCAGCGGGATGGTCGGGGGGCCCGGAGAGACCCAGTACTTC.

The rearrangement uses TRBV30 and TRBJ2-5; TRBD1 matches 11 bases. J gave up 5 bases and V 4 bases, and 9 bases lay outside the gene matches. There are 15 residues in the CDR3. CDR1 and CDR2 (germline): GTSNPN, SVGIG (reference sequence). CDR3 region: CAWTLGTGGSETQYF. The DNA for the CDR3 is TGTGCCTGGACTTTGGGGACAGGGGGTAGTGAGACCCAGTACTTC.

This clone has more than one count but fewer than ten. The rearrangement uses TRBV15 and TRBJ2-7; D ambiguous. Germline V gives CDR1 LNHNV, CDR2 YYDKDF (reference sequence). The CDR3 is made up of 15 amino acids. V lost 8 bases to trimming and J lost 0 bases, with 17 bases between them. The CDR3 loop is CATPLRATASYEQYF. Written as DNA, the CDR3 is TGTGCCACCCCCCTGCGCGCCACTGCCTCCTACGAGCAGTACTTC.

This clone has a handful of counts. The chain uses TRBV2 and TRBJ2-1, with D maybe TRBD1 (5 bases). Trimming left V 2 bases short and J 4 bases short, with 9 bases between. Germline CDR1 SNHLY, CDR2 FYNNEI. The CDR3 extends over 14 amino acids. CDR3 in DNA: TGTGCCAGCAGTGAAAGGGGTTTGTACAATGAGCAGTTCTTC. This sequence encodes CASSERGLYNEQFF.

This chain joins TRBV6-1 and TRBJ2-7; weak D call: TRBD2 (6 bases). CDR3 size: 13 residues. Germline V lookup: CDR1 MNHNS, CDR2 SASEGT. V was trimmed by 8 bases and J by 2 bases, leaving 13 bases between them. CDR3 coding DNA: TGTGCCAGCGGGCAGGGACTGCCCTACGAGCAGTACTTC. It codes for CASGQGLPYEQYF.

This clone was detected only a few times. V is TRBV6-5 and J is TRBJ2-5; D may be TRBD2 (5 bases). The germline V gene encodes CDR1 MNHEY and CDR2 SVGAGI. V was clipped by 0 bases and J by 5 bases, with 13 bases between them. CDR3 length: 15 amino acids. DNA of the CDR3: TGTGCCAGCAGTTACTCTACGGGGAGTAGGGAGACCCAGTACTTC. Encoded protein: CASSYSTGSRETQYF.

The CDR3 is CASSLKQGGTGELFF. The CDR3 DNA is TGTGCCAGCAGCCTGAAACAGGGGGGCACCGGGGAGCTGTTTTTT. The chain uses TRBV9 and TRBJ2-2, with TRBD1 identical over 8 bases. V trimming: 4 bases; J trimming: 4 bases; junction bases outside the gene matches: 6. Germline values: CDR1 SGDLS, CDR2 YYNGEE. The CDR3 runs to 15 residues.

CDR3 loop: CASSRQGDTQYF. CDR3 DNA sequence: TGTGCCAGCAGTCGACAGGGGGATACGCAGTATTTT. The chain joins TRBV7-9 to TRBJ2-3, with 8 bases aligning to TRBD1. The germline CDR1 and CDR2 sequences are SEHNR and FQNEAQ (reference sequence). This CDR3 has 12 residues. The V gene end was trimmed by 6 bases and the J gene end by 6 bases; junction bases not matched to a gene: 2.

This clone was counted between two and nine times. V is TRBV29-1 and J is TRBJ1-2; no clear D gene. V was cut by 0 bases and J by 8 bases, with 13 bases left in between. The germline CDR1 and CDR2 sequences are SQVTM and ANQGSEA. The CDR3 is 13 amino acids. CDR3 in amino acids: CSVEERVPPGYTF. The CDR3 DNA sequence: TGCAGCGTTGAAGAGAGAGTTCCCCCCGGCTACACCTTC.